Presented here are 15 T cell receptor beta chains from one specimen sequenced in a study of shared clonotypes between healthy human individuals (dated by TCRdb to the early 2020s). Library creation used the immunoSEQ multiplex PCR assay. TCRdb re-hosts the immuneACCESS table, in-frame sequences only. Its copies lack some clones; in the studies checked, an unresolved V gene accounts for under half of them, and the cause for the rest is not known. The sample table holds almost 700,000 clones, of which around 92% were seen once. The biggest ten clones account for about a quarter of the sample. For the CD8 naive samples, CD45RO-negative cells were positively selected for CCR7, yielding a CD45RA+CCR7+ population from which TemRA cells were excluded. Input material: naive CD8+ T cells sorted from blood. The sample's cell subset or site label is to be understood as: CD45RA+CCR7+. Receptors originate from a man aged 25 to 40 in good health.

The rearrangement uses TRBV27 and TRBJ2-6; D is unclear. This CDR3 has 16 amino acids. The germline CDR1 and CDR2 sequences are MNHEY and SMNVEV (reference sequence). V shed 3 bases and J shed 0 bases, with 9 bases lying between them. The CDR3, as DNA: TGTGCCAGCAGTTTGTGGTGGCACTCTGGGGCCAACGTCCTGACTTTC. This codes for CASSLWWHSGANVLTF. The full variable domain, completed using reference TRBV27 and TRBJ2-6, is EAQVTQNPRYLITVTGKKLTVTCSQNMNHEYMSWYRQDPGLGLRQIYYSMNVEVTDKGDVPEGYKVSRKEKRNFPLILESPSPNQTSLYFCASSLWWHSGANVLTFGAGSRLTVL.

This chain joins TRBV28 and TRBJ2-1; 9 bases are a match to TRBD2. The CDR3 has 15 amino acids. The junction had 7 bases not matched to a gene; V was cut back by 5 bases and J by 5 bases. From germline, CDR1 is MDHEN and CDR2 SYDVKM. In nucleotides, the CDR3 is TGTGCCAGCAGTGCCCAGCGGGAGGTCCACAATGAGCAGTTCTTC. Translated: CASSAQREVHNEQFF.

The V and J genes are TRBV10-3 and TRBJ2-1; D unresolved. V was pared by 4 bases and J by 7 bases, with 14 bases between. CDR1 ENHRY and CDR2 SYGVKD come from the germline V gene. The CDR3 has 14 residues. CDR3 nucleotide sequence: TGTGCCATCAGTGCAGGTCAATCGTGGAATGAGCAGTTCTTC. This translates into CAISAGQSWNEQFF.

This rearrangement joins TRBV6-5 to TRBJ2-7; a weak D match, TRBD1 (6 bases). CDR1 and CDR2 (germline): MNHEY, SVGAGI. This CDR3 region has 16 residues. Trimming stripped 2 bases from V and 3 bases from J, with 17 bases between. For the CDR3, the DNA is TGTGCCAGCAGTTACCAGAACAGGGACCCCTTCTACGAGCAGTACTTC. Translated: CASSYQNRDPFYEQYF.

The gene calls are TRBV28 and TRBJ2-5; D is unclear. Trimming pared 10 bases from V and 3 bases from J, leaving 18 bases between. The CDR3 extends over 14 amino acids. CDR1 MDHEN and CDR2 SYDVKM come from the germline V gene. The CDR3 reads CATSPVVREETQYF. The CDR3 coding sequence is TGTGCCACCTCCCCAGTAGTGAGAGAAGAGACCCAGTACTTC.

V is TRBV11-2 and J is TRBJ2-3; 7 bases align to TRBD2. CDR3 length equals 18 residues. V was clipped by 5 bases and J by 4 bases; unmatched bases: 18. Looked up from germline, CDR1 is SGHAT and CDR2 is FQNNGV. As DNA, the CDR3 is TGTGCCAGCAGCCCAACCGTACTAGGACTAGAGAACGCAGATACGCAGTATTTT. This gives the protein CASSPTVLGLENADTQYF. Based on the CDR3 plus reference TRBV11-2 and TRBJ2-3, the full variable domain is EAGVAQSPRYKIIEKRQSVAFWCNPISGHATLYWYQQILGQGPKLLIQFQNNGVVDDSQLPKDRFSAERLKGVDSTLKIQPAKLEDSAVYLCASSPTVLGLENADTQYFGPGTRLTVL.

This sequence joins TRBV14 and TRBJ2-7, with 7 bases lining up with TRBD1. V was pared by 3 bases and J by 4 bases, with 9 bases of the junction left unmatched. The CDR3 extends over 15 amino acids. Germline CDR1 is SGHDN and CDR2 is FVKESK. CDR3 residues: CASSHMTGRIYEQYF. CDR3 nucleotide sequence: TGTGCCAGCAGCCATATGACAGGGCGAATTTACGAGCAGTACTTC.

The CDR3 reads CASSLETGQSLYEQYF. In DNA, the CDR3 is TGTGCCAGCAGCTTAGAAACTGGGCAGAGCTTATACGAGCAGTACTTC. The rearrangement joins TRBV7-9 to TRBJ2-7, with unresolved D. Trimming removed 1 base from V and 4 bases from J, with 17 bases in between. The CDR3 has 16 amino acids. The germline CDR1 and CDR2 sequences are SEHNR and FQNEAQ (reference sequence).

This clone was recorded once. The rearrangement links TRBV19 to TRBJ2-1, with D maybe TRBD2 (6 bases). Trimming left V 6 bases short and J 8 bases short, with 17 bases between. This CDR3 comprises 14 residues. Germline assignment: CDR1 LNHDA and CDR2 SQIVND (reference sequence). CDR3 amino acids: CASRVGGEADEQFF. The CDR3 coding sequence is TGTGCCAGTAGAGTAGGAGGGGAGGCCGATGAGCAGTTCTTC. Using reference TRBV19 and TRBJ2-1 for the parts outside the CDR3, the full variable domain is DGGITQSPKYLFRKEGQNVTLSCEQNLNHDAMYWYRQDPGQGLRLIYYSQIVNDFQKGDIAEGYSVSREKKESFPLTVTSAQKNPTAFYLCASRVGGEADEQFFGPGTRLTVL.

The chain joins TRBV27 to TRBJ1-2; TRBD1 aligns across 10 bases. Unmatched junction bases numbered 16, after V lost 2 bases and J lost 4 bases. Germline loops: CDR1 MNHEY, CDR2 SMNVEV (reference sequence). This CDR3 has 19 residues. The CDR3 DNA is TGTGCCAGCAGTTTAACCCCGCCGGGGACAGGGGTGGAATCCTATGGCTACACCTTC. Protein sequence: CASSLTPPGTGVESYGYTF.

A word on this clone: Other nucleotide sequences from this sample produce the same CDR3. The chain joins TRBV28 to TRBJ2-2; 11 bases agree with TRBD2. Germline CDR1 and CDR2: MDHEN and SYDVKM. This CDR3 is 15 amino acids long. J gave up 3 bases and V 6 bases, and 3 bases lay outside the gene matches. CDR3 nucleotide sequence: TGTGCCAGCAGCCCACTAGCGGGAGACACCGGGGAGCTGTTTTTT. This encodes CASSPLAGDTGELFF.

This chain joins TRBV7-6 and TRBJ2-1; the match to TRBD2 covers 13 bases. The CDR3 runs 15 residues. CDR1 and CDR2 (germline): SGHVS, FNYEAQ. V gave up 5 bases and J gave up 6 bases; unmatched junction bases: 4. The CDR3 reads CASSVGLAGINEQFF. The DNA for the CDR3 is TGTGCCAGCAGCGTGGGACTAGCGGGAATCAATGAGCAGTTCTTC.

V and J are TRBV27 and TRBJ1-2; TRBD1 matches 7 bases. This CDR3 region has 13 residues. Trimming removed 5 bases from V and 5 bases from J; junction bases left unmatched: 5. In germline, CDR1 is MNHEY, CDR2 SMNVEV (reference sequence). The CDR3, as DNA: TGTGCCAGCAGTGCTGGGACAGCGTATGGCTACACCTTC. It encodes CASSAGTAYGYTF.

The chain combines TRBV11-2 with TRBJ2-5; D unclear. With 1 base removed from V and 0 bases from J, the gap between germline ends came to 6 bases. Germline V CDR1 and CDR2: SGHAT, FQNNGV. This CDR3 has 14 amino acids. The chain's CDR3 is CASSLAPYQETQYF. In nucleotides, the CDR3 is TGTGCCAGCAGCTTAGCACCCTACCAAGAGACCCAGTACTTC.

The chain uses TRBV9 and TRBJ2-7; the match to TRBD1 covers 7 bases. CDR3 length: 13 amino acids. With V trimmed by 7 bases and J by 5 bases, 9 bases remained unmatched. Germline CDR1 SGDLS, CDR2 YYNGEE. CDR3 DNA: TGTGCCAGCGCCCAGGGGGAGAGGAACGAGCAGTACTTC. Protein: CASAQGERNEQYF.